This TCR beta chain was profiled in a study of T cells in Graves' hyperthyroidism and ophthalmopathy (dated by TCRdb to about 2019). For context, the study as a whole: Peripheral blood samples were taken at initial diagnosis, before any treatment was given. The 75 to 100 discovery patients were divided at random into training and test sets in a 7:3 ratio. Following sampling, methimazole starting at 30 mg daily was given to hyperthyroidism patients, and high-dose intravenous methylprednisolone was given to ophthalmopathy patients. Thyroid tissue and blood T-cell repertoires from about six Graves' hyperthyroidism patients were also compared in the study. According to the paper, TCR Vbeta CDR3 sequencing was carried out on some 130 peripheral blood samples, which came from under 50 ophthalmopathy, approximately 72 hyperthyroidism and about 17 progressor patients. A discovery cohort of about a hundred patients, approximately 44 with Graves' ophthalmopathy and approximately 60 with stable Graves' hyperthyroidism, was used to find distinguishing TCR V-J signatures. Prospective prediction of ophthalmopathy was tested in an independent validation cohort consisting of roughly 19 hyperthyroidism patients and around 16 patients who later progressed to ophthalmopathy. What the study reported, not specific to this receptor: During validation, the model predicted progression to ophthalmopathy a median of about 6.5 months ahead of onset, with around 65% sensitivity and almost 75% specificity. A 13 V-J signature model separated ophthalmopathy from stable hyperthyroidism, with about 90% sensitivity and roughly 84% specificity in cross-validation and 80%/75% in testing. Most expanded thyroid clonotypes (frequency above 0.001) were also found in blood, which suggests that blood repertoires may mirror thyroid immune responses. No statistical method was used to set the sample size in advance, and investigators knew the group allocation.

This clonotype was counted many times. Its binding antigen is unknown. The record has no base qualities; no much larger clone is one base away. Moderately to severely active disease, a Clinical Activity Score of at least 3, a NOSPECS grade of at least 4, and a duration under 3 months were present in ophthalmopathy patients. Exclusion was applied to patients with uncontrolled infections, other autoimmune diseases, pregnancy or lactation. Diagnoses were based on clinical symptoms, serum thyroxine and TRAb, thyroid ultrasound and orbital computed tomography. PBMCs were isolated from about 9 ml of fresh peripheral blood by Ficoll-Paque density gradient centrifugation. Total RNA was extracted using Trizol reagent, and RNA quality was assessed on an Agilent 2100 Bioanalyzer. The TCR beta CDR3 regions were amplified from RNA transcripts. A first-round RT-PCR of the TCR CDR3 used the HTBI primer set with the Qiagen OneStep RT-PCR kit. Libraries were constructed in a second round of multiplex PCR, after which size selection and purification were performed. Paired-end sequencing of the libraries was performed with 100 bp reads on an Illumina HiSeq2000. In the original analysis: SOAPnuke was used to process the raw data, with reads discarded if the reads contained adapters or uncalled bases, had a mean Phred below 15, or lacked an exact constant-primer or identifier match. COPE v1.2.5 was used to merge high-quality paired reads, and clonotypes were defined as unique nucleotide sequences. MiTCR v1.1 was used to align clonotypes to the IMGT TRBV, TRBD and TRBJ reference segments. The analysis was restricted to V-J combinations with a frequency above 0.0001, which together covered around 99% of the repertoires. A TCS score was defined as the ratio of F50 (clonal expansion) to E x V (chaos), with BLOSUM62-based TCRdist applied between CDR3 peptides within each V-J. Welch's t-statistics and random forest reduced roughly 530 V-J features to under 15, which were used in a naive Bayes classifier (R e1071). TCRdb redid the processing of the public reads, applying fastp at Q25 and MiXCR, and retained in-frame beta chains. Rows with a matching CDR3 protein are joined into one entry that keeps the most common DNA and genes. These V and J calls are TCRdb output, not the study's own analysis. This sample has approximately 520,000 distinct CDR3 sequences in its table, and roughly a quarter of those were observed once. The ten largest clones represent around 10% of the sample.

This receptor was obtained from a woman younger than 45 with Graves' ophthalmopathy. Sequenced sample: blood.

The sequenced DNA: TGCAGTGCTAATGGACAGGCCCCCTCCTACGAGCAGTACTTC. This is translated as CSANGQAPSYEQYF. The sequence joins TRBV20-1 to TRBJ2-7; 7 junctional bases match TRBD1. From the cysteine through the phenylalanine, the CDR3 covers 14 amino acids. The DNA shown is the 42-base CDR3, in frame from base 1. Taken from the germline V gene (reference sequence), the CDR1 and CDR2 loops are DFQATT and SNEGSKA. V ends up 4 bases short and J 0 bases short, with an unmatched junction base count of 6.